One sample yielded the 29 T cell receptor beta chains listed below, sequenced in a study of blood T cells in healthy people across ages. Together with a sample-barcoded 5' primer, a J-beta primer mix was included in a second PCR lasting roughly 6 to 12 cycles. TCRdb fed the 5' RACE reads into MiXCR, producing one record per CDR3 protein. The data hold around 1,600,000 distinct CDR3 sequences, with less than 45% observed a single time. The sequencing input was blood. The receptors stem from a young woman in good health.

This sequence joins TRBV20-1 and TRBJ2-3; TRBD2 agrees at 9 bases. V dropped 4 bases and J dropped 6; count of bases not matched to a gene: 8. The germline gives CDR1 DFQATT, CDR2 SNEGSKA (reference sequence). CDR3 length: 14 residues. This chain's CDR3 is CSANLRGGRDTQYF. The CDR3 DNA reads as TGCAGTGCTAATTTGCGGGGGGGCAGGGATACGCAGTATTTT.

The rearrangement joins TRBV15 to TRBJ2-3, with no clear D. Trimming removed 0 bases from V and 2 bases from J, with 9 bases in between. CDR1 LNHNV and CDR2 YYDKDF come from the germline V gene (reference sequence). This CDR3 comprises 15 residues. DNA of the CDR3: TGTGCCACCAGCAGAGATCCGGTGTCCACAGATACGCAGTATTTT. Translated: CATSRDPVSTDTQYF.

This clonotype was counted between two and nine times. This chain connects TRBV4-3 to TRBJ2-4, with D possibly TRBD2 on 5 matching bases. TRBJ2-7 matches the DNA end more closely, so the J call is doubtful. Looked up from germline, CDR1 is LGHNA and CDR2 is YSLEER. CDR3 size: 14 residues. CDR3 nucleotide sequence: TGCGCCAGCAGCCAGGAGGTCTCATGGGACGAGCAGTACTTC. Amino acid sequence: CASSQEVSWDEQYF.

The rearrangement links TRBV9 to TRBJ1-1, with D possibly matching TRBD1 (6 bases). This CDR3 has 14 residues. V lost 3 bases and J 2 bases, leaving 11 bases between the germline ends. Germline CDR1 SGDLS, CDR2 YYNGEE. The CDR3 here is CASSGAGANTEAFF. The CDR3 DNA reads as TGTGCCAGCAGCGGTGCGGGGGCTAACACTGAAGCTTTCTTT.

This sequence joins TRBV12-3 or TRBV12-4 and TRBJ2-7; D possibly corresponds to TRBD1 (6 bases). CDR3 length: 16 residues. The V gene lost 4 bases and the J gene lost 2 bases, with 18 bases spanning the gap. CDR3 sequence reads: CASSSPQGIRTYEQYF. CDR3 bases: TGTGCCAGCAGTTCCCCGCAGGGGATAAGGACCTACGAGCAGTACTTC.

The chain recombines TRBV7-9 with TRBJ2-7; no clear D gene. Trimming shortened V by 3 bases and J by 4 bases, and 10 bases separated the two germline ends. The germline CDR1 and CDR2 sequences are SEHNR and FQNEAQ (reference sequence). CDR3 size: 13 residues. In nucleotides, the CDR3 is TGTGCCAGCAGCTTCCCTGACAAGTACGAGCAGTACTTC. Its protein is CASSFPDKYEQYF.

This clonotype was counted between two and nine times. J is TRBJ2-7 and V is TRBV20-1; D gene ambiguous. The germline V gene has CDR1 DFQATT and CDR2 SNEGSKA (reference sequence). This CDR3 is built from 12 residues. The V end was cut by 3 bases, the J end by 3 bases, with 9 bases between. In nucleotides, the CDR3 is TGCAGTGCTAGTTCTGCGGACTACGAGCAGTACTTC. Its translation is CSASSADYEQYF.

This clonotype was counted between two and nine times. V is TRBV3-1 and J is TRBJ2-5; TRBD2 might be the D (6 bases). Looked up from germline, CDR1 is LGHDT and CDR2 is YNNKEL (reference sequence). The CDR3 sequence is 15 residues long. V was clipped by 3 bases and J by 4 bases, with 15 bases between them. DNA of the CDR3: TGTGCCAGCAGCCAGTATAGCGCGGGACGAGAGACCCAGTACTTC. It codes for CASSQYSAGRETQYF.

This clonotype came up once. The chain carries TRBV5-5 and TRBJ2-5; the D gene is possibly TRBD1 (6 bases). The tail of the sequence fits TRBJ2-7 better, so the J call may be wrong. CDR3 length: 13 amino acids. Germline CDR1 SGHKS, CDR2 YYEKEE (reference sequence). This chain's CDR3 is CASSLDWGHEQYF. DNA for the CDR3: TGTGCCAGCAGCCTGGATTGGGGGCACGAGCAGTACTTC.

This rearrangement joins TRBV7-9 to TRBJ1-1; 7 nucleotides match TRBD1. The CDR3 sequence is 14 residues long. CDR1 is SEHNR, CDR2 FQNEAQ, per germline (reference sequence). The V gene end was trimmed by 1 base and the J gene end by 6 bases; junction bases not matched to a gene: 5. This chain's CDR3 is CASSLEIRGAEAFF. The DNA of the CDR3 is TGTGCCAGCAGCTTAGAGATCAGGGGGGCTGAAGCTTTCTTT.

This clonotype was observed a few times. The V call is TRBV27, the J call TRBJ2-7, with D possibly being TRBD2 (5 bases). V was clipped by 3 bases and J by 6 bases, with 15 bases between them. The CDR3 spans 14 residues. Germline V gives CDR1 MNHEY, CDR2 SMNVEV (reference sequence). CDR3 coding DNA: TGTGCCAGCAGTTTGATTGAGGGCCACGGCGAGCAGTACTTC. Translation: CASSLIEGHGEQYF.

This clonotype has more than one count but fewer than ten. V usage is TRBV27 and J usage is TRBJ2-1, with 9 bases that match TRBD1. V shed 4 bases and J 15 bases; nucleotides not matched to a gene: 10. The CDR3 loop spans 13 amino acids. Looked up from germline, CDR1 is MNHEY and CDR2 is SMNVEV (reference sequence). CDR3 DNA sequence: TGTGCCAGCAGTTGGGCGGAGACAGGGGGTCGGTTCTTC. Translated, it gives CASSWAETGGRFF.

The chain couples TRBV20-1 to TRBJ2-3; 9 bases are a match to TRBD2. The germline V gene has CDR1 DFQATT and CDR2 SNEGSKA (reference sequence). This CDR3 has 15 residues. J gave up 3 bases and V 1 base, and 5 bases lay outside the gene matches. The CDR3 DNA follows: TGCAGTGCTAGAGTCGGCGGGGGGGCAACAGATACGCAGTATTTT. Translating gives CSARVGGGATDTQYF.

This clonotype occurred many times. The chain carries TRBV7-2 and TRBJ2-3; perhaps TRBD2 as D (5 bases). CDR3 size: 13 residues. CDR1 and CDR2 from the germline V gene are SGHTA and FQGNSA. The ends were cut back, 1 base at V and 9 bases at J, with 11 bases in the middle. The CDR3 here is CASSLVSRETQYF. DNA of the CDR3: TGTGCCAGCAGCTTAGTATCTAGGGAGACGCAGTATTTT.

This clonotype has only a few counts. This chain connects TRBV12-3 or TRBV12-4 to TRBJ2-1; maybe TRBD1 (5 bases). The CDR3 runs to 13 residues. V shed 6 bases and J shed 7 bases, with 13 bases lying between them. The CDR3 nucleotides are TGTGCCAGCAGGGTTATGACAGAGAATGAGCAGTTCTTC. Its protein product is CASRVMTENEQFF.

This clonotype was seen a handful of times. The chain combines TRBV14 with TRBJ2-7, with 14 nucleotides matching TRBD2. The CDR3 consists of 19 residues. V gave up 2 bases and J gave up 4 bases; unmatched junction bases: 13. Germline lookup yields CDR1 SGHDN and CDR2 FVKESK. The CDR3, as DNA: TGTGCCAGCAGCCAATTGCCCTCCGGGACTAGCGGGGGAGTTTACGAGCAGTACTTC. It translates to CASSQLPSGTSGGVYEQYF.

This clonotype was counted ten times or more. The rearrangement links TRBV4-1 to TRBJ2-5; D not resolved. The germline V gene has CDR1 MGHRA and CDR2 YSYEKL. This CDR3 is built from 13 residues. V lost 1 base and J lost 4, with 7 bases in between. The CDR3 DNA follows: TGCGCCAGCAGCCAAGGACCTCTAGAGACCCAGTACTTC. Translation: CASSQGPLETQYF.

CDR3 in amino acids: CSVFLGEQYF. The CDR3 DNA reads TGCAGCGTTTTCCTGGGGGAGCAGTACTTC. The J gene is TRBJ2-7, the V gene TRBV29-1; D unresolved. CDR3 length: 10 residues. Per germline, CDR1 SQVTM and CDR2 ANQGSEA. Trimming stripped 5 bases from V and 7 bases from J, with 9 bases between.

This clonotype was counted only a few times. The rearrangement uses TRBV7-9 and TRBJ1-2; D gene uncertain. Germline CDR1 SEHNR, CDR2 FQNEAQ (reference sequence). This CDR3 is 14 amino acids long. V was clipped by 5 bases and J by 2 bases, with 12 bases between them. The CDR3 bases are TGTGCCAGCAGCCCTCAACCCGAAAACTATGGCTACACCTTC. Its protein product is CASSPQPENYGYTF.

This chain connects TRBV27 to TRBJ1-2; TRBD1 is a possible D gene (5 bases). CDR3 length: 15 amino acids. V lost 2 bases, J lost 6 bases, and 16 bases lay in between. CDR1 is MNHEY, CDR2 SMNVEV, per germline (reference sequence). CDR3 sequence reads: CASSLRSAGLDGYTF. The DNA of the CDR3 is TGTGCCAGCAGTTTACGGTCAGCAGGGCTAGATGGCTACACCTTC.

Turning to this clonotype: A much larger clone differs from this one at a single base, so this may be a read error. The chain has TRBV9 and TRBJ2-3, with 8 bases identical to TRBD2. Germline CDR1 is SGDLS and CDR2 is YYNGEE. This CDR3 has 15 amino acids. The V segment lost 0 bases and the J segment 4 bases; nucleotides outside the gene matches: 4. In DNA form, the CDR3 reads TGTGCCAGCAGCGTAGTTAGCGGGGCCGCAGATACGCAGTATTTT. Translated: CASSVVSGAADTQYF.

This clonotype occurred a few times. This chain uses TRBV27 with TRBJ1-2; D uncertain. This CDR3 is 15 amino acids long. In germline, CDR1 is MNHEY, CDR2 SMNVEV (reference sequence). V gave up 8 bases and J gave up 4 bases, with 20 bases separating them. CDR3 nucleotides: TGTGCCAGCCAAATGTGGGGAAAACTGCCCTATGGCTACACCTTC. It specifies CASQMWGKLPYGYTF.

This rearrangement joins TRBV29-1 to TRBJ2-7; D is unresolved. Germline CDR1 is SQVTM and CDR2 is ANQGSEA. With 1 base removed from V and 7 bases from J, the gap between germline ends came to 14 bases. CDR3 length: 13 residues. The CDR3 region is CSVEVVRLGEQYF. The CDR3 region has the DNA TGCAGCGTTGAAGTAGTTAGGTTGGGTGAGCAGTACTTC.

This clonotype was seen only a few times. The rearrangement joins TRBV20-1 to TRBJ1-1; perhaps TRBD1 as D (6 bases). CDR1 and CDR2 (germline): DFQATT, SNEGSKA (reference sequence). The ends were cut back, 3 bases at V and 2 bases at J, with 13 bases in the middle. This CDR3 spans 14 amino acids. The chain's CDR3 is CSASPKQGNTEAFF. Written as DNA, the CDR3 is TGCAGTGCTAGCCCTAAACAGGGCAACACTGAAGCTTTCTTT.

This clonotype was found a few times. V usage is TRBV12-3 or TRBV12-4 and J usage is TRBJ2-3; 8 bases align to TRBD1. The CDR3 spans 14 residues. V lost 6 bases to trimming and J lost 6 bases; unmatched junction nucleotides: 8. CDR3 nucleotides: TGTGCCAGCAGAAGGACAGGGACCTCGGATACGCAGTATTTT. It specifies CASRRTGTSDTQYF.

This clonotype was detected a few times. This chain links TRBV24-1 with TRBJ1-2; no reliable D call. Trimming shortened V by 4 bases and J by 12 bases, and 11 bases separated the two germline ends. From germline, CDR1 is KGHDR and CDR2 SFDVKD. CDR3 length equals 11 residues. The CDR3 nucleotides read TGTGCCACCAGTGACGGGGTAGGCCACACCTTC. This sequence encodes CATSDGVGHTF.

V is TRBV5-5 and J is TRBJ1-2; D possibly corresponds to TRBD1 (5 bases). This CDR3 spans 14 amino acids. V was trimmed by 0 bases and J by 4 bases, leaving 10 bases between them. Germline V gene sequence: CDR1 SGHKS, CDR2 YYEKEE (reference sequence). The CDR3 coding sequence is TGTGCCAGCAGCTTGGGACCCCAGGGCTATGGCTACACCTTC. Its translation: CASSLGPQGYGYTF.

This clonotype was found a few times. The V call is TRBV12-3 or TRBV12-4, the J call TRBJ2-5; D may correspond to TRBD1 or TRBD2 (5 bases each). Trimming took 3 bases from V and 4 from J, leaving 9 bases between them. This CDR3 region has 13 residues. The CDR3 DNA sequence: TGTGCCAGCAGTTTTGGGGGTATAGAGACCCAGTACTTC. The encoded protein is CASSFGGIETQYF.

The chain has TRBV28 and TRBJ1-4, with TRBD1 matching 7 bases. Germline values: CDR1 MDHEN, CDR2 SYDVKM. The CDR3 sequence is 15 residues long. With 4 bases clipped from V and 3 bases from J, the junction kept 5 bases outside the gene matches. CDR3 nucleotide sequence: TGTGCCAGCAGTTCCCGGGACAGTTCTAATGAAAAACTGTTTTTT. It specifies CASSSRDSSNEKLFF.